The next 5 T cell receptor beta chains were all read from a single sample in a study of blood T cells in healthy people across ages. Alongside a J-beta primer mix, a sample-barcoded 5' primer served in a second PCR lasting about 6 to 12 cycles. One entry per CDR3 protein results from TCRdb running MiXCR on the 5' RACE reads. Counted here are 1,300,000 or so distinct CDR3 sequences, approximately 63% occurring once; the ten biggest clones make up over 6.5%. The specimen sequenced was blood. These receptors originate from a man younger than 30 in good health.

The rearrangement uses TRBV4-1 and TRBJ2-1; no clear D. Germline V gene data show CDR1 as MGHRA and CDR2 as YSYEKL. This CDR3 region has 14 residues. V was cut by 1 base and J by 8 bases, with 12 bases left in between. The CDR3 DNA follows: TGCGCCAGCAGCCAAGTTAGGGTAGGCTATGAGCAGTTCTTC. The encoded protein is CASSQVRVGYEQFF.

The genes are TRBV20-1 and TRBJ2-5, with 9 positions matching TRBD1. The J call could be wrong; TRBJ2-7 is a better fit for the DNA end. CDR1 and CDR2 (germline): DFQATT, SNEGSKA (reference sequence). This CDR3 contains 13 residues. CDR3 region: CSARDRGLNEQYF. As DNA, the CDR3 is TGCAGTGCTAGGGACAGGGGCCTGAACGAGCAGTACTTC.

V gene TRBV6-2 or TRBV6-3 combines with J gene TRBJ1-2; 9 bases are shared with TRBD1. Losses at the gene ends were 6 bases for V and 2 bases for J; bases not matched to a gene: 13. CDR3 length: 17 amino acids. The germline CDR1 and CDR2 sequences are MNHEY and SVGEGT. The CDR3 DNA is TGTGCCAGCAGCACCCTATTACAGGGGGCGTGGAACTATGGCTACACCTTC. Its translation: CASSTLLQGAWNYGYTF.

The CDR3 bases are TGCAGCGTTGAAACCCGGGAGCAGGAGAACACCGGGGAGCTGTTTTTT. Translating it yields CSVETREQENTGELFF. The chain links TRBV29-1 to TRBJ2-2; TRBD2 might be the D (6 bases). The CDR3 loop spans 16 amino acids. Germline CDR1 and CDR2: SQVTM and ANQGSEA. V was cut by 2 bases and J by 1 base, with 14 bases left in between.

The rearrangement joins TRBV12-3 or TRBV12-4 to TRBJ2-7, with D tentatively TRBD1 (5 bases). This CDR3 comprises 15 residues. Trimming took off 5 bases at V and 7 bases at J, with 21 bases between the two ends. The CDR3: CASSLGSQGSREQYF. The CDR3, as DNA: TGTGCCAGCAGTCTGGGATCCCAGGGAAGTCGGGAGCAGTACTTC.